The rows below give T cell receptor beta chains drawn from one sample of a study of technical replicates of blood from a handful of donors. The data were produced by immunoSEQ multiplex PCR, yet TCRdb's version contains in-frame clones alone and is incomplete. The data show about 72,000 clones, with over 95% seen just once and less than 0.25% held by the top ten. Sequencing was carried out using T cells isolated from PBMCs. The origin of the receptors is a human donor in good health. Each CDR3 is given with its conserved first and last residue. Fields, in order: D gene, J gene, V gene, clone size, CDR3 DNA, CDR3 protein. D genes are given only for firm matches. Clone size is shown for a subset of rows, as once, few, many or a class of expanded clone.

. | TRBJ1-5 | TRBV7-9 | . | TGTGCCAGCAGCCCAGGGGGCAATCAGCCCCAGCATTTT | CASSPGGNQPQHF
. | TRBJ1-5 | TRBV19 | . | TGTGCCAGTAGTATCAGGGGACAGCCCCAGCATTTT | CASSIRGQPQHF
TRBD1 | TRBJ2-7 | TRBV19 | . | TGTGCCAGTAGGCAACCAGGGGGCGAGCAGTACTTC | CASRQPGGEQYF
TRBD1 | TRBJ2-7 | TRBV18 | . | TGTGCCAGCTCACCGATAACAGGGGACTACGAGCAGTACTTC | CASSPITGDYEQYF
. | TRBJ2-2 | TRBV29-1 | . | TGCAGCGTTGGAGGAGGGGCCGGGGAGCTGTTTTTT | CSVGGGAGELFF
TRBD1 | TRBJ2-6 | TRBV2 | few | TGTGCCAGCAGCCCGACAGGGGGCTCTGGGGCCAACGTCCTGACTTTC | CASSPTGGSGANVLTF
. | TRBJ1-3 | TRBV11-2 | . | TGTGCCAGCAGCTTAATCCGCGGATCGAGTCTAGGAAACACCATATATTTT | CASSLIRGSSLGNTIYF
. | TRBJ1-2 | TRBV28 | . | TGTGCCAGCAGCCGACCCCAAACAGGGAATGGCTACACCTTC | CASSRPQTGNGYTF
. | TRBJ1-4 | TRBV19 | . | TGTGCCAGTAGTGGGGGCTACAGGGCTGGTGAAAAACTGTTTTTT | CASSGGYRAGEKLFF
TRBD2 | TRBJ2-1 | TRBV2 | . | TGTGCCAGCAGTATGACTAGCGGGGATTACAATGAGCAGTTCTTC | CASSMTSGDYNEQFF
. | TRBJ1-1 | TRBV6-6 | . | TGTGCCAGCAGTTCCGTTAGGGGAATGAACACTGAAGCTTTCTTT | CASSSVRGMNTEAFF
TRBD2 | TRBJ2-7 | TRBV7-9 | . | TGTGCCAGCAGCTTAGGGGGACTAGGCCCTCTCCAGGCCGAGCAGTACTTC | CASSLGGLGPLQAEQYF
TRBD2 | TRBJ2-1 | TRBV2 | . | TGTGCCAGCAGTAACCGCCCGGGAGGCCTAGGGTCCTACAATGAGCAGTTCTTC | CASSNRPGGLGSYNEQFF
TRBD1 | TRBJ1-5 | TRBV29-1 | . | TGCAGCGTGAGACAGGGGCGGGAGCCCCAGCATTTT | CSVRQGREPQHF
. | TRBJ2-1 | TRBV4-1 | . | TGCGCCAGCAGCCAAGATATTACAGGTTACAATGAGCAGTTCTTC | CASSQDITGYNEQFF
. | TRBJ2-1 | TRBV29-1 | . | TGCAGCGCTGTAGGGGGAGACGCCTACAATGAGCAGTTCTTC | CSAVGGDAYNEQFF
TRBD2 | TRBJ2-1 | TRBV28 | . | TGTGCCAGCACAGTTTCCTGGACTAGCACCTATGAGCAGTTCTTC | CASTVSWTSTYEQFF
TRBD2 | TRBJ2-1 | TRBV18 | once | TGTGCCAGCTCACCAGGGACTAGCTACAATGAGCAGTTCTTC | CASSPGTSYNEQFF
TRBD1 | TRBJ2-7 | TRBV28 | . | TGTGCCAGCAGACCCGACGACAGGGAGCTGCGCGAGCAGTACTTC | CASRPDDRELREQYF
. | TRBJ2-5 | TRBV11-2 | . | TGTGCCAGCAGCCCTCAAGAGACCCAGTACTTC | CASSPQETQYF
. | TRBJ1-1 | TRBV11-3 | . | TGTGCCAGCTCACACAAGGGGACTGAAGCTTTCTTT | CASSHKGTEAFF
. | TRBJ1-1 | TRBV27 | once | TGTGCCAGCAGTTCGCTCCTAGTCGCTGAAGCTTTCTTT | CASSSLLVAEAFF
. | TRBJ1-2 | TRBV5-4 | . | TGTGCCAGCAGCTTGGCAGGGTCCTATGGCTACACCTTC | CASSLAGSYGYTF
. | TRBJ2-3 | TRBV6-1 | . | TGTGCCAGCAAGCGGCGAGAGGGAACCACAGATACGCAGTATTTT | CASKRREGTTDTQYF
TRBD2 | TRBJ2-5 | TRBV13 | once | TGTGCCAGCAGCCTAGGGACTAGCGGGAGGGTGCAAGAGACCCAGTACTTC | CASSLGTSGRVQETQYF
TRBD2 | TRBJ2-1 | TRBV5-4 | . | TGTGCCAGCAGCTTCCTTAGCGGGGGGGGAGGGGAGCAGTTCTTC | CASSFLSGGGGEQFF
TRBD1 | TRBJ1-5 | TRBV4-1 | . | TGCGCCAGCAGCCTCAGGGGGGATAGCAATCAGCCCCAGCATTTT | CASSLRGDSNQPQHF
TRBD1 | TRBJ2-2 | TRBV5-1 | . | TGCGCCAGCAGCTTGGAGGGACAGGGGGGAAACACCGGGGAGCTGTTTTTT | CASSLEGQGGNTGELFF
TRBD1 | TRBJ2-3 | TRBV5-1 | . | TGCGCCAGTCGGACAGGGAGAGATACGCAGTATTTT | CASRTGRDTQYF
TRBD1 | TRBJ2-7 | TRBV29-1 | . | TGCAGCGTTGTAGGACAGGGGTACGGTGGTTACGAGCAGTACTTC | CSVVGQGYGGYEQYF
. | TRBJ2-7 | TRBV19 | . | TGTGCCAGTAGTAGTGGGAGTTCCTACGAGCAGTACTTC | CASSSGSSYEQYF
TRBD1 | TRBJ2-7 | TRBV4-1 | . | TGCGCCAGCAGCTTACGGGACAGGTACTACGAGCAGTACTTC | CASSLRDRYYEQYF
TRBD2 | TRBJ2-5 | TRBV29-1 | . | TGCAGCGTGTTGTTTCTAGCGGGGTTAGAGACCCAGTACTTC | CSVLFLAGLETQYF
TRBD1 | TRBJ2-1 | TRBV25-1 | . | TGTGCCACCAGGGACAGAGACTACAATGAGCAGTTCTTC | CATRDRDYNEQFF
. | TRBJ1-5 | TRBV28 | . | TGTGCCAGCATTAATCAGGGACATAGCAATCAGCCCCAGCATTTT | CASINQGHSNQPQHF
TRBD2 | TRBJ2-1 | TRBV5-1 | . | TGCGCCAGCAGAAGTAGCGGGGGGGCGGTCCAGACCTACAATGAGCAGTTCTTC | CASRSSGGAVQTYNEQFF
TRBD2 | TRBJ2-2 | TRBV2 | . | TGTGCCAGCAGTGGGTCGCGGGAGGGGGGCACCGGGGAGCTGTTTTTT | CASSGSREGGTGELFF
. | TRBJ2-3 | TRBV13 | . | TGTGCCAGCAGCCGGTTCGCGGATACGCAGTATTTT | CASSRFADTQYF
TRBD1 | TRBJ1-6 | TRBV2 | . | TGTGCCAGCAGGGGGACAGGGCCATCACCCCTCCACTTT | CASRGTGPSPLHF
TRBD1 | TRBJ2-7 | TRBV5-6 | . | TGTGCCAGCAGCTTGGCCGGGACAGGGGACGAGCAGTACTTC | CASSLAGTGDEQYF
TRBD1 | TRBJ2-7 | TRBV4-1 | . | TGCGCCAGCAGCCAGGAGACGACAGGGACCTTCTCCTACGAGCAGTACTTC | CASSQETTGTFSYEQYF
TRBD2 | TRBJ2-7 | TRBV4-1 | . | TGCGCCAGCAGCCAAGAAGGGACTAGGACGTACGAGCAGTACTTC | CASSQEGTRTYEQYF
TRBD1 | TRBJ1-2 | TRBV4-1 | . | TGCGCCAGCAGCCAAGACATGTTCCCGCAGGGGGCAAGCTATGGCTACACCTTC | CASSQDMFPQGASYGYTF
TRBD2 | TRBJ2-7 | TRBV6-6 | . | TGTGCCAGCAGTTACTCCGAGCTAGCGGATCCTTACGAGCAGTACTTC | CASSYSELADPYEQYF
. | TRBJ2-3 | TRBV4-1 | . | TGCGCCAGCAGCCAAGACCCCCCAGGGGCTAGCACAGATACGCAGTATTTT | CASSQDPPGASTDTQYF
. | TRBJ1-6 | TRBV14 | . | TGTGCCAGCAGCCGGCAGGGTGGTAATTCACCCCTCCACTTT | CASSRQGGNSPLHF
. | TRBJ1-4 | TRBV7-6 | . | TGTGCCAGCAGCGGAGGGACGCCAGGGAAACTGTTTTTT | CASSGGTPGKLFF
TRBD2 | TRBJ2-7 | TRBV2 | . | TGTGCCAGCAGTGAAGCGTTCGCGGGAGGGGCCGAGCAGTACTTC | CASSEAFAGGAEQYF
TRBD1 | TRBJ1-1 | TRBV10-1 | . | TGCGCCAGCAGCCCAGCGGGACAGGGGAGGAGCGCTGAAGCTTTCTTT | CASSPAGQGRSAEAFF
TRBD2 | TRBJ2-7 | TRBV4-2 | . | TGTGCCAGCAGCCTCGCAACTAGCGGGAATGGCGAGCAGTACTTC | CASSLATSGNGEQYF
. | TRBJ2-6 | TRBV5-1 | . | TGCGCCAGCAGCCTGCACCAGGGGAAGGTATCCGGGGCCAACGTCCTGACTTTC | CASSLHQGKVSGANVLTF
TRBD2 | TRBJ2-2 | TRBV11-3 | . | TGTGCCAGCAGCCCTGGGACTAGCGGGAGCGGGGGGGAGCTGTTTTTT | CASSPGTSGSGGELFF
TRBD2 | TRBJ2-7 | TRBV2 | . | TGTGCCAGTGAAGAACTAGCGGGGGGAACCTACGAGCAGTACTTC | CASEELAGGTYEQYF
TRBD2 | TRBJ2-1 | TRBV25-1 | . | TGTGCCAGCAGTGCCTCTAGCGGGAGTTCCAATGAGCAGTTCTTC | CASSASSGSSNEQFF
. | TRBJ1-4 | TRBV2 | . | TGTGCCAGCGCAGTCACGACAGCAACTAATGAAAAACTGTTTTTT | CASAVTTATNEKLFF